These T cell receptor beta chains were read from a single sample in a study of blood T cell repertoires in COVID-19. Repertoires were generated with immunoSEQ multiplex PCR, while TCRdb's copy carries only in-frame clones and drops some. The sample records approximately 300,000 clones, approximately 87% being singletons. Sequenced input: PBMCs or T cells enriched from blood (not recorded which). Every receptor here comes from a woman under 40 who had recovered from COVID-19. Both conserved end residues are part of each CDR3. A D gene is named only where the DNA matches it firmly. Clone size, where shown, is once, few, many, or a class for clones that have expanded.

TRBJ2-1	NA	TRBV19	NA	CASSRSNPAYNEQFF	TGTGCCAGTAGTAGGAGTAATCCCGCATACAATGAGCAGTTCTTC
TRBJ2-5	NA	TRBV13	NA	CASSLGLEILTGRETQYF	TGTGCCAGCAGCTTAGGCCTGGAGATACTAACAGGCCGTGAGACCCAGTACTTC
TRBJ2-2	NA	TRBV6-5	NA	CASSSFRGGELFF	TGTGCCAGCAGTTCCTTTCGCGGCGGGGAGCTGTTTTTT
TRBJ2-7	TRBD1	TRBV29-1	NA	CSVELGQGKYEQYF	TGCAGCGTTGAATTGGGACAGGGCAAATACGAGCAGTACTTC
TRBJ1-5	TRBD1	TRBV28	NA	CASSLLRTSGGGQPQHF	TGTGCCAGCAGTTTACTCAGAACTTCAGGGGGCGGTCAGCCCCAGCATTTT
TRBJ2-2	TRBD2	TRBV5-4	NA	CASSLASGGATGELFF	TGTGCCAGCAGCTTGGCTAGCGGGGGGGCCACCGGGGAGCTGTTTTTT
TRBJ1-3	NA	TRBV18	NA	CASSPGAGDGRSGNTIYF	TGTGCCAGCTCACCCGGGGCGGGAGACGGGCGCTCTGGAAACACCATATATTTT
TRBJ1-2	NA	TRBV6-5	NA	CASSPWRGDYGYTF	TGTGCCAGCAGCCCCTGGAGGGGCGACTATGGCTACACCTTC
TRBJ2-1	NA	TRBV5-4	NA	CASSSTGTYHNEQFF	TGTGCCAGCAGCTCAACCGGGACTTACCACAATGAGCAGTTCTTC
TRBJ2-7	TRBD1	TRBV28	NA	CASSPDRASDEQYF	TGTGCCAGCAGTCCGGACAGGGCGAGCGACGAGCAGTACTTC
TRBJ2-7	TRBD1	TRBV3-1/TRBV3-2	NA	CASSQMDRGDEQYF	TGTGCCAGCAGCCAAATGGACAGGGGCGACGAGCAGTACTTC
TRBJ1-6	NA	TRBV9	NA	CASSESPNSPLHF	TGTGCCAGCAGCGAGAGCCCGAATTCACCCCTCCACTTT
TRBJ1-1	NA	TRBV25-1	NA	CASKGQTNTEAFF	TGTGCCAGCAAAGGACAGACTAACACTGAAGCTTTCTTT
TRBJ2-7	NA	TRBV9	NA	CASSVEQGTYEQYF	TGTGCCAGCAGCGTAGAGCAGGGGACCTACGAGCAGTACTTC
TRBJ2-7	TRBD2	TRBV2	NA	CASSESNGRLAYEQYF	TGTGCCAGCAGTGAATCGAACGGGAGGTTGGCTTACGAGCAGTACTTC
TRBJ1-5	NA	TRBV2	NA	CASTQGRGIQPQHF	TGTGCCAGCACCCAGGGGCGAGGCATTCAGCCCCAGCATTTT
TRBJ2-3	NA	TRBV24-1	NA	CATSDLVQADTQYF	TGTGCCACCAGTGATTTAGTACAGGCAGATACGCAGTATTTT
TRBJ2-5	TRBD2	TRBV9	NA	CASSAGLAGYTQETQYF	TGTGCCAGCAGCGCGGGACTAGCGGGGTACACCCAAGAGACCCAGTACTTC
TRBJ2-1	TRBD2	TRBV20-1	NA	CSAREAHEQFF	TGCAGTGCACGGGAGGCCCATGAGCAGTTCTTC
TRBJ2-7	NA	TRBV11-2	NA	CASSLDREYSYEQYF	TGTGCCAGCAGCTTAGATCGGGAGTACTCCTACGAGCAGTACTTC
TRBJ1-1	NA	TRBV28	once	CASSFRARGMNTEAFF	TGTGCCAGCAGTTTTCGGGCTAGGGGAATGAACACTGAAGCTTTCTTT
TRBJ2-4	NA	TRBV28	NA	CASSLFGQGKNIQYF	TGTGCCAGCAGTTTATTTGGGCAGGGCAAAAACATTCAGTACTTC
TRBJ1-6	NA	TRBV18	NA	CASSPRQGNSPLHF	TGTGCCAGCTCACCAAGGCAGGGTAATTCACCCCTCCACTTT
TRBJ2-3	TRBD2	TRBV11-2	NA	CASSLIPLAGGSDTQYF	TGTGCCAGCAGCTTAATTCCTCTAGCGGGGGGATCGGATACGCAGTATTTT
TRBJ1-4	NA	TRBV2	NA	CASSRTATNEKLFF	TGTGCCAGCAGTCGGACAGCAACTAATGAAAAACTGTTTTTT
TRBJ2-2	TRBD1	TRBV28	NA	CASSGDRANIGELFF	TGTGCCAGCAGCGGGGACAGGGCTAACATCGGGGAGCTGTTTTTT
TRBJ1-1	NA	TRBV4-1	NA	CASSRSAGYDTEAFF	TGCGCCAGCAGCCGAAGTGCGGGGTATGACACTGAAGCTTTCTTT
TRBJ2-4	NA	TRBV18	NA	CASSPSGENIQYF	TGTGCCAGCTCACCATCAGGGGAAAACATTCAGTACTTC
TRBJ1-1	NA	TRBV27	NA	CASSFRGSTEAFF	TGTGCCAGCAGTTTCCGGGGAAGCACTGAAGCTTTCTTT
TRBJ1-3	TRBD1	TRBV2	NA	CASSAWDSTIYF	TGTGCCAGCAGTGCTTGGGACAGTACCATATATTTT
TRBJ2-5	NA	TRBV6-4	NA	CASPLGTGQETQYF	TGTGCCAGCCCCTTGGGAACAGGGCAAGAGACCCAGTACTTC
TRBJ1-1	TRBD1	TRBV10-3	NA	CAISETGGTEAFF	TGTGCCATCAGTGAGACAGGGGGCACTGAAGCTTTCTTT
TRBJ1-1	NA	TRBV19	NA	CASSTQGGAPIAFF	TGTGCCAGTAGTACACAAGGGGGGGCACCAATTGCTTTCTTT
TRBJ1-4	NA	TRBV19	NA	CASSIRTPLNEKLFF	TGTGCCAGTAGTATACGGACACCCTTGAATGAAAAACTGTTTTTT
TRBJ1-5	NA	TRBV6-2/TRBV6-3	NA	CASSYAQGMPGQPQHF	TGTGCCAGCAGTTACGCACAGGGAATGCCAGGACAGCCCCAGCATTTT
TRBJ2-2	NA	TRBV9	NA	CASSVSVTGELFF	TGTGCCAGCAGCGTATCCGTCACCGGGGAGCTGTTTTTT
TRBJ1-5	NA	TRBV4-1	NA	CASSQVDSNQPQHF	TGCGCCAGCAGCCAGGTAGATAGCAATCAGCCCCAGCATTTT
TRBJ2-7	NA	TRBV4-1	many	CASSQGRGAYEQYF	TGCGCCAGCAGCCAAGGTCGCGGAGCCTACGAGCAGTACTTC
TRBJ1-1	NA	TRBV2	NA	CASSYFGGTEAFF	TGTGCCAGCAGTTACTTTGGGGGGACTGAAGCTTTCTTT
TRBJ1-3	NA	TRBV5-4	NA	CASSREGGAGNTIYF	TGTGCCAGCAGCCGCGAAGGGGGAGCGGGAAACACCATATATTTT
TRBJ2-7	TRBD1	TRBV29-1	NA	CSVYGTGGFRYEQYF	TGCAGCGTTTATGGGACAGGGGGTTTCCGATACGAGCAGTACTTC
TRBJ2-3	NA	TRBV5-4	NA	CASSGLPDTQYF	TGTGCCAGCTCGGGATTGCCGGATACGCAGTATTTT
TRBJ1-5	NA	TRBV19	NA	CASIPRLYGEILSNQPQHF	TGTGCCAGTATTCCCCGTCTGTATGGGGAGATATTGAGCAATCAGCCCCAGCATTTT
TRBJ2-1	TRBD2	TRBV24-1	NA	CATSDPAGSGGYNEQFF	TGTGCCACCAGTGATCCAGCGGGTAGCGGGGGCTACAATGAGCAGTTCTTC
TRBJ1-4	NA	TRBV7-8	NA	CASSLQGEKLFF	TGTGCCAGCAGCTTACAGGGGGAAAAACTGTTTTTT
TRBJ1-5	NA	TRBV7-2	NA	CASSPTSSGGAQHF	TGTGCCAGCAGCCCAACCTCAAGCGGGGGGGCCCAGCATTTT
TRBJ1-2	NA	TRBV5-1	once	CASSLESYGYTF	TGCGCCAGCAGCTTGGAGAGTTACGGCTACACCTTC
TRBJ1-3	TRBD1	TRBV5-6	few	CASSSGTVTGNTIYF	TGTGCCAGCAGCTCCGGGACAGTTACTGGAAACACCATATATTTT
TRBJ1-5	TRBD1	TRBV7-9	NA	CASSLPHRTGKAQPQHF	TGTGCCAGCAGCTTACCCCACAGGACAGGGAAGGCTCAGCCCCAGCATTTT
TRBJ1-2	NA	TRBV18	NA	CASSRGSSNNYGYTF	TGTGCCAGCTCCCGCGGGTCCTCCAATAACTATGGCTACACCTTC
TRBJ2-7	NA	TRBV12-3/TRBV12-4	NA	CASSFDRPYEQYF	TGTGCCAGCAGTTTTGACAGGCCCTACGAGCAGTACTTC
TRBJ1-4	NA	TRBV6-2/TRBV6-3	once	CASSYSETVSYEKLFF	TGTGCCAGCAGTTACTCGGAGACAGTGTCTTATGAAAAACTGTTTTTT